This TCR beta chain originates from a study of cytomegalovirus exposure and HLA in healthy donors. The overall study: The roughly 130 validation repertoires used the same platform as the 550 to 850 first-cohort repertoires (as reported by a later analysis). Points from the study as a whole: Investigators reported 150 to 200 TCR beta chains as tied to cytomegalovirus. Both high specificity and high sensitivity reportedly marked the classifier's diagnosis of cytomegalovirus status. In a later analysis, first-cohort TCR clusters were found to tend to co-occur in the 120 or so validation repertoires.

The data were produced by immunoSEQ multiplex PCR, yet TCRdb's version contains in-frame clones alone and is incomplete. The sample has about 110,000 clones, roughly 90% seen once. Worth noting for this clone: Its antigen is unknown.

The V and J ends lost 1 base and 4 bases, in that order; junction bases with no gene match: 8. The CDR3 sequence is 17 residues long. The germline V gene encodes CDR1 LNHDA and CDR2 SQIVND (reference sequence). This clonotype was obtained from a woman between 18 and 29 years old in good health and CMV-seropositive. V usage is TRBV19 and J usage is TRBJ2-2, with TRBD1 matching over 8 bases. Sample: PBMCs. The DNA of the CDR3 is TGTGCCAGTAGTATAGGGACAGGGCTATTATCCACCGGGGAGCTGTTTTTT. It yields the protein CASSIGTGLLSTGELFF.